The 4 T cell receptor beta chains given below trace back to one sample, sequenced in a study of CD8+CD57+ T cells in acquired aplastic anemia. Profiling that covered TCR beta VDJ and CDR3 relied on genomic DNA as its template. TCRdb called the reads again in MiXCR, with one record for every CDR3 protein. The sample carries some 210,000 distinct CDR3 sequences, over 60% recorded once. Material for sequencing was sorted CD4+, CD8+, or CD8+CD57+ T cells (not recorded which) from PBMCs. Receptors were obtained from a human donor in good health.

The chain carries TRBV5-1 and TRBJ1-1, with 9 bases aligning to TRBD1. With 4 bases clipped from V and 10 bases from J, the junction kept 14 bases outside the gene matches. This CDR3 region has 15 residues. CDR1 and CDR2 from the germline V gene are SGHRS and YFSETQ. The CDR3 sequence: CASSTLPGQGLVAFF. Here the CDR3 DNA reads TGCGCCAGCAGCACCCTCCCGGGACAGGGTTTAGTAGCTTTCTTT.

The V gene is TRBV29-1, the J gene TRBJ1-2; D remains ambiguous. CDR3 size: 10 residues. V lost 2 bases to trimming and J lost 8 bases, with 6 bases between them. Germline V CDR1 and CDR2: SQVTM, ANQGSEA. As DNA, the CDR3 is TGCAGCGTTGAAACCCCGGGCTACACCTTC. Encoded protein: CSVETPGYTF.

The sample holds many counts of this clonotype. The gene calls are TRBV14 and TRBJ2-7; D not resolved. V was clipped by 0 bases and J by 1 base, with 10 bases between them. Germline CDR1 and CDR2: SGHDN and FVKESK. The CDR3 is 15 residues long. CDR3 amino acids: CASSQEIGTSYEQYF. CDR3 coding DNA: TGTGCCAGCAGCCAAGAAATAGGAACATCCTACGAGCAGTACTTC.

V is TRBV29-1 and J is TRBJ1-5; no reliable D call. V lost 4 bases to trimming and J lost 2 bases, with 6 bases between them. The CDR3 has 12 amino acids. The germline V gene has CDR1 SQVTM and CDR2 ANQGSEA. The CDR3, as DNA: TGCAGCGTTGTTTCAGGCAATCAGCCCCAGCATTTT. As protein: CSVVSGNQPQHF.